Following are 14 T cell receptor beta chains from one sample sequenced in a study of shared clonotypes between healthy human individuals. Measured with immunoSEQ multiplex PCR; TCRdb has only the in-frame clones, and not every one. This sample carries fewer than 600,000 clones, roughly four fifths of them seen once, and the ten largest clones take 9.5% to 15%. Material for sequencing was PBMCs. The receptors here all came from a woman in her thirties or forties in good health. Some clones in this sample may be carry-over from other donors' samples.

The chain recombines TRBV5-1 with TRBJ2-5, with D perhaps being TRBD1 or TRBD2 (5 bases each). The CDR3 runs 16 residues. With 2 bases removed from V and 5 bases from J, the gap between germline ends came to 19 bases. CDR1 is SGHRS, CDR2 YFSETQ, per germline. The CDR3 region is CASSLIPGSRQETQYF. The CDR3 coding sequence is TGCGCCAGCAGCTTAATTCCAGGGAGTAGGCAGGAGACCCAGTACTTC.

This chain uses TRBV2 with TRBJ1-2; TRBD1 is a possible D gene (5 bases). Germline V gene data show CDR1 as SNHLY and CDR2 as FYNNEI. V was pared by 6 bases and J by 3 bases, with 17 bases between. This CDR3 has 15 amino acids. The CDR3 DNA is TGTGCCAGCAGGGGAGACAGTGATCCTTACTATGGCTACACCTTC. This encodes CASRGDSDPYYGYTF. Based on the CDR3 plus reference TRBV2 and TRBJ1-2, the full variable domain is EPEVTQTPSHQVTQMGQEVILRCVPISNHLYFYWYRQILGQKVEFLVSFYNNEISEKSEIFDDQFSVERPDGSNFTLKIRSTKLEDSAMYFCASRGDSDPYYGYTFGSGTRLTVV.

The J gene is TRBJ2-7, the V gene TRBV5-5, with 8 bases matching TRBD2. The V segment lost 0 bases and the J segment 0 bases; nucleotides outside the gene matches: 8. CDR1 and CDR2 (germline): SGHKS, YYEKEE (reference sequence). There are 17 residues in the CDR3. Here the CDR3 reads CASSLAGTSGSSYEQYF. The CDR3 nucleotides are TGTGCCAGCAGCTTGGCCGGGACTAGTGGGAGCTCCTACGAGCAGTACTTC.

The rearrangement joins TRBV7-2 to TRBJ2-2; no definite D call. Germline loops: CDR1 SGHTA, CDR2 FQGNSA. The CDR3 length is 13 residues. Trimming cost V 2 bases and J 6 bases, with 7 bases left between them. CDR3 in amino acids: CASSLNGAGELFF. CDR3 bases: TGTGCCAGCAGCTTAAATGGGGCCGGGGAGCTGTTTTTT.

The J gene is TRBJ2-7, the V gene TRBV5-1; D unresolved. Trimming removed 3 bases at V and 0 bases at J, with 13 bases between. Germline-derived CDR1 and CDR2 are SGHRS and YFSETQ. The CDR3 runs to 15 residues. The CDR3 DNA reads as TGCGCCAGCAGCTCCAACCCCCTCGGCTCCTACGAGCAGTACTTC. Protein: CASSSNPLGSYEQYF.

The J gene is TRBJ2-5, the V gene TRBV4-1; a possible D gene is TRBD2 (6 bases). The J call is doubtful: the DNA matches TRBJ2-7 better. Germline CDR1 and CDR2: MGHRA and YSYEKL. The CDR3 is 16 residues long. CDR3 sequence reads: CASSQTLALADYEQYF. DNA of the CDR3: TGCGCCAGCAGCCAAACACTAGCCCTTGCGGACTACGAGCAGTACTTC.

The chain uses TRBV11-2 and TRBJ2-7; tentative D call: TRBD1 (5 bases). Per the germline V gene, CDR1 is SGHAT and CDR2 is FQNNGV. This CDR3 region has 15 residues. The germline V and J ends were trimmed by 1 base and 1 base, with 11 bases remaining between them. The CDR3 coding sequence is TGTGCCAGCAGCTTAGGTGGACAAATTTCCTACGAGCAGTACTTC. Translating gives CASSLGGQISYEQYF.

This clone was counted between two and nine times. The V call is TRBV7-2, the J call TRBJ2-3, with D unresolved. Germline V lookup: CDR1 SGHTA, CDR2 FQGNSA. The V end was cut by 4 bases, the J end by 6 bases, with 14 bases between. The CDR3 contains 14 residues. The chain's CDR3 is CASSSDPQADTQYF. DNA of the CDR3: TGTGCCAGCAGCTCGGACCCCCAGGCGGATACGCAGTATTTT.

CDR3 protein: CASSSRPSTDTQYF. Written as DNA, the CDR3 is TGTGCCAGCTCATCCAGACCTAGCACAGATACGCAGTATTTT. The V and J genes are TRBV18 and TRBJ2-3, with D hard to call. V lost 5 bases and J 0 bases, leaving 9 bases between the germline ends. The germline V gene encodes CDR1 KGHSH and CDR2 LQKENI. The CDR3 extends over 14 amino acids. Full variable domain (remainder filled in from reference TRBV18 and TRBJ2-3): NAGVMQNPRHLVRRRGQEARLRCSPMKGHSHVYWYRQLPEEGLKFMVYLQKENIIDESGMPKERFSAEFPKEGPSILRIQQVVRGDSAAYFCASSSRPSTDTQYFGPGTRLTVL.

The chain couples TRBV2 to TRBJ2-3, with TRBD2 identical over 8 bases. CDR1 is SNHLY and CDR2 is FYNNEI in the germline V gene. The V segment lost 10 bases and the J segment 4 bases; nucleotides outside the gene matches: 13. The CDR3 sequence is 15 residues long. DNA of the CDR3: TGTGCCACCTTACCCTATTCGGGAGGGCCAGATACGCAGTATTTT. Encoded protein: CATLPYSGGPDTQYF.

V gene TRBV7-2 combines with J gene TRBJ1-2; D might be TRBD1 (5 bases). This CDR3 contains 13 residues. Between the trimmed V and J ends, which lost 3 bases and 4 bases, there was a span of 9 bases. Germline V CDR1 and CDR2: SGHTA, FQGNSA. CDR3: CASSFSGAYGYTF. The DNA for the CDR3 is TGTGCCAGCAGCTTTTCCGGGGCCTATGGCTACACCTTC.

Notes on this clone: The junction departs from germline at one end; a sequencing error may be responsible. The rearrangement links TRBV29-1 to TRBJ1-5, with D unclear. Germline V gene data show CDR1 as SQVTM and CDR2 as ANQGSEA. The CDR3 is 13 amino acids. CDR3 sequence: CSVLLSDRRPQHF. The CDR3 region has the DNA TGCAGCGTTTTGTTATCAGACCGACGGCCCCAGCACTTT. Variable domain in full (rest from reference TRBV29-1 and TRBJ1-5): SAVISQKPSRDICQRGTSLTIQCQVDSQVTMMFWYRQQPGQSLTLIATANQGSEATYESGFVIDKFPISRPNLTFSTLTVSNMSPEDSSIYLCSVLLSDRRPQHFGDGTRLSIL.

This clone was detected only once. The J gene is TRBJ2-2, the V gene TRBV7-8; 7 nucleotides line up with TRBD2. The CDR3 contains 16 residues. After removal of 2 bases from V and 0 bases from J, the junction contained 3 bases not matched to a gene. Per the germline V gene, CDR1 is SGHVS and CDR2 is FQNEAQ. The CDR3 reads CASSLSSGANTGELFF. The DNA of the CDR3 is TGTGCCAGCAGCTTATCTAGCGGAGCGAACACCGGGGAGCTGTTTTTT. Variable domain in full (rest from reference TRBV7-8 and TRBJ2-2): GAGVSQSPRYKVAKRGQDVALRCDPISGHVSLFWYQQALGQGPEFLTYFQNEAQLDKSGLPSDRFFAERPEGSVSTLKIQRTQQEDSAVYLCASSLSSGANTGELFFGEGSRLTVL.

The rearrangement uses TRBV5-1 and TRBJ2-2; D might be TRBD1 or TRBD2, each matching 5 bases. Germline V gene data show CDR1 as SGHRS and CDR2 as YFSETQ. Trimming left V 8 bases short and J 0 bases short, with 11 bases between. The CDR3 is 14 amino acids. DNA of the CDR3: TGCGCCAGTAGGGACGCCCCGAACACCGGGGAGCTGTTTTTT. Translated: CASRDAPNTGELFF.